This T cell receptor (beta chain) was observed in a study of cytomegalovirus exposure and HLA in healthy donors (dated by TCRdb to the late 2010s). General notes on the study: According to an earlier analysis of 550 to 700 of the donors, roughly 180 million T cells yielded approximately 120 million unique TCR beta sequences and more than 250 Gb of sequence data. Every repertoire in the discovery cohort had been generated on one and the same sequencing platform. A later analysis re-analyzed previously published TCR beta repertoires from about 730 donors and added high-resolution HLA genotyping to study TCR occurrence patterns. Among the approximately 420 genotyped donors, around 81% belonged to the genetic ancestry cluster associated with self-reported Caucasian donors. Class I and class II HLA loci were covered by the typing at four-digit resolution. To predict cytomegalovirus infection status, the study brought together high-throughput TCR immunosequencing, statistical association of individual TCRs with disease status, and machine learning. Donor age, sex, ethnicity and CMV serostatus were compiled alongside the repertoire data. Among about 400 genotyped donors of the cohort, an average of approximately 220,000 unique TCR beta nucleotide sequences was sequenced per donor, of which 15% to 20% were non-productive. Because of strong linkage in the cohort, roughly five DR-DQ haplotypes were treated as single units for association and clustering. The T cell repertoires of 670 or so subjects were profiled by immunosequencing and related to cytomegalovirus serostatus. In the later analysis, no new phenotypic data were used to find candidate immune exposures; instead, reliance was placed on TCR beta sequences and their occurrence across donors. Along with the approximately 600-subject first cohort, a separate validation cohort of over a hundred different subjects was used. An earlier analysis of 450 to 750 of the donors used high-throughput TCR beta sequencing to judge whether each TCR beta V gene segment behaved as functional or pseudogenic. Typing coverage differed by locus: A, B, C, DRB1 and DQB1 were typed in about 620-630 donors, DQA1 in 522, DPA1 in 600 to 610, and DPB1 in 472. A later genetic analysis used genome-wide SNP genotypes for about 65% of the roughly 700 donors, treating that subset as a discovery cohort. An early release covering 500 to 750 HLA-typed donors comprised 250 to 350 gigabases of sequencing data and roughly 86 million unique TCR sequences. The study aimed to test whether cataloging public T cell receptors could reveal signatures of past pathogen exposure.

Worth noting for this clone: Its antigen specificity is not known. Base-call qualities are not available, and no considerably larger clone is one nucleotide away.

Summary of the overall study and its limitations: The authors suggested that the approach could potentially be generalized to other disease states and immunological phenotypes. The classifier was reported to diagnose cytomegalovirus status with high specificity and sensitivity in both the original cohort and the validation cohort. When HLA alleles, especially DR and DQ, strongly co-occurred, attributing TCR associations to individual alleles was difficult. CMV serostatus was the only immune exposure information available for the cohort. According to a later analysis, most CMV-associated TCR beta chains appeared to be HLA-restricted, and the HLA associations seemed to be driven largely by CMV exposure. A later analysis found that HLA-associated TCR beta chains were more clonally expanded and had lower generation probabilities than equally common non-associated chains. The sequencing pipeline was judged likely to have produced a cluster of highly shared sequence variants as a technical artifact. A further reported finding was that TCR beta sequences accurately predicted the HLA-A and HLA-B alleles for most subjects in the first cohort. Because counts were too low, some 17 rarely observed V segments, including chromosome 9 orphons, were excluded from the earlier analysis of 587 of the donors. Broadly in line with IMGT annotations, most TCR beta V segments showed up in productive rearrangements about 90% or about 30% of the time in an earlier analysis of under 700 of the donors. Some IMGT-functional V segments, including TRBV6-2 and TRBV6-3, could not be told apart with the 87-base-pair reads, so those segments were excluded. A later genetic analysis reported fewer N-insertions in productive TCRs among donors in an Asian-associated ancestry cluster than the roughly 650-donor mean. A few of the identified cytomegalovirus-associated TCR beta chains were confirmed in vitro to be specific for cytomegalovirus antigens. A later analysis associated 15,000 or so TCR beta sequences with specific HLA alleles at a false discovery rate of 0.05. While some public TCRs were present in many individuals, most TCR sequences turned up only very rarely across donors. In the study, approximately 160 TCR beta chains were listed as associated with cytomegalovirus. In a later analysis, TCR association rates were found to vary across HLA loci, with the most associated TCRs seen for DRB1 alleles and the fewest for HLA-C alleles. An association between a missense DCLRE1C variant and V-gene and J-gene trimming of TCR beta chains was found in a later genetic analysis and replicated in an independent cohort. Presence/absence analyses assumed roughly uniform sequencing depth across donors, an assumption that may not hold. Because HLA typing was unavailable for some donors at each locus, only the typed subset was used in association tests. Several of the top co-occurrence clusters appeared to be linked to parvovirus B19, influenza, CMV and Epstein-Barr virus, according to a later analysis. This cohort had only TCR beta chains sequenced, and the lack of alpha or paired-chain data limited which features could be detected. Correlated functional status among segregating V segments might reflect linkage disequilibrium, but an unknown experimental factor could not be ruled out.

Reading the germline V gene gives CDR1 MDHEN and CDR2 SYDVKM. Trimming takes 7 bases from V and 6 bases from J, and the germline ends sit 19 bases apart. Spanning cysteine to phenylalanine, the CDR3 consists of 15 amino acids. Only the CDR3 DNA stays, 45 bases, in frame from base 1. To prepare the library, the immunoSEQ multiplex PCR assay was applied. The multiplex PCR relied on a mix of 60 forward primers for TCR Vbeta segments and 13 reverse primers for TCR Jbeta segments. A multiplex PCR assay on genomic DNA amplified the CDR3 region of rearranged TCR beta genes. On the Illumina HiSeq System, the amplified TCR beta libraries were sequenced as 87-base-pair reads. Under the source paper's analysis protocol: Across the 700 or so repertoires, a later analysis counted tens of millions of unique TCR beta chains, around 10 million of which were shared by at least two donors. To remove PCR and sequencing errors, raw reads were error-corrected and collapsed into unique sequences using a nearest-neighbor algorithm that merged closely related sequences. CDR3 sequences were aligned to IMGT reference sequences to assign V, D and J gene segments. For a sequence to be retained, a match of at least six nucleotides was required to both a V gene segment and a J gene segment. A rearrangement was called productive if the CDR3 had no stop codons and remained in frame with V and J, and every other rearrangement was called non-productive. CDR3 was defined by IMGT convention, running from the second conserved V-encoded cysteine to the conserved J-encoded phenylalanine. Sequences without an unambiguous match to a single V gene segment were excluded from the earlier analysis of about 600 of the donors. An earlier analysis of fewer than 750 of the donors classified V segments as functional when productive rearrangements were above 56.7% and as segregating when the standard deviation between donors was above 5%. A statistical classification framework was built to diagnose cytomegalovirus status from the catalog of TCR beta chain sequences. A later analysis assigned V and J genes by comparing TCR nucleotide sequences with IMGT/GENE-DB human TR gene sequences. Using the TCRdist pipeline, a later analysis assigned CDR3 sequences along with most-parsimonious VDJ recombination scenarios. In a later analysis, each TCR beta chain was defined by its CDR3 amino acid sequence together with its V-gene family, and reads lacking a unique V-gene family were excluded. A later analysis removed 500 to 650 highly shared, low-generation-probability nucleotide sequences to deal with suspected cross-contamination and a sequencing artifact. For each public chain, a later analysis derived a clonal expansion index from normalized ranks of inferred template counts within each repertoire. In a later analysis, generation probabilities were computed using a VDJ recombination model fitted to out-of-frame rearrangements, and the results were checked against IGoR. A later analysis scored TCR-TCR, TCR-HLA and TCR-CMV co-occurrence with hypergeometric tests, applying a repertoire-size bias correction to TCR pairs. To estimate false discovery rates, a later analysis permuted the HLA or CMV assignments 20 times. In a later analysis, co-occurring TCRs were grouped using DBSCAN, and TCRdist sequence similarity was added for clustering within HLA-allele-positive subsets. For co-occurrence clustering, repertoires with fewer than 30,000 or more than 120,000 public chains were excluded, along with roughly 5 repertoires with anomalous nucleotide sharing. Imported from immuneACCESS, the table was reduced by TCRdb to in-frame sequences with V and J called. These copies leave out some clones; in studies compared against another copy, an unresolved V gene accounts for under half, and the cause of the remainder is not known. The V and J calls and clone size are taken from that table; D and trimming were inferred from the DNA. The table for this sample lists roughly 87,000 clones; around 79% of them were counted only once. The ten largest clones represent over 12% of the sample.

The cohort comprised 550 to 700 healthy bone marrow donors. At the time of sampling, every cohort member was nominally healthy, though immune exposures that went unrecorded were likely present. The donor was CMV seropositive and was included in the group of some 290 seropositive cohort members. Each donor provided a peripheral blood sample, and peripheral blood mononuclear cells were used for TCR beta sequencing. Genomic DNA extraction from the blood cell samples was performed with the Qiagen DNeasy Blood Extraction Kit. What was sequenced was PBMCs. The rearranged segments are TRBV28 and TRBJ2-1; tentative D gene TRBD2, with 5 bases matching. The sequence came from a woman between 40 and 55 years old in good health and CMV-seropositive. The DNA is TGTGCCAGCACCCCCACCGGGGTGGACGGCAATGAGCAGTTCTTC. Its amino acids are CASTPTGVDGNEQFF.